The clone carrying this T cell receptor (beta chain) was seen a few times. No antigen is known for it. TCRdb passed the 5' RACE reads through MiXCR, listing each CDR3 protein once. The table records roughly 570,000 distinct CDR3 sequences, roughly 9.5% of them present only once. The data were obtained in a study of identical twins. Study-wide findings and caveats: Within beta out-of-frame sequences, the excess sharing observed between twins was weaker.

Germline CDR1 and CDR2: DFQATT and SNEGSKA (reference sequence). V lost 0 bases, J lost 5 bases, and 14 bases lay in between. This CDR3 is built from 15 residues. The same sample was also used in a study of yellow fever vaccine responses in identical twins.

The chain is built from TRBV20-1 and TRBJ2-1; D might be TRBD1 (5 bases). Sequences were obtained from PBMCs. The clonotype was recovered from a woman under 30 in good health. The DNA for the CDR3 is TGCAGTGCTAGAGATTTCAGGGAATCTGACAATGAGCAGTTCTTC. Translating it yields CSARDFRESDNEQFF.